The text below deals with one T cell receptor (beta chain). Antigen unknown. Losses at the gene ends were 6 bases for V and 1 base for J; bases not matched to a gene: 7. The CDR3 runs 15 residues. Germline CDR1 reads MDHEN; CDR2 reads SYDVKM. The data were taken from a study of T cell responses to AZD1222 COVID-19 vaccine. Study results and limitations: Baseline seropositivity characterized only 5 or 6 AZD1222 recipients. Sampling captured repertoires only after the peak T cell response. Clonal diversity may have been underestimated in mostly white British donors. After two AZD1222 doses, spike-specific TCR breadth and depth rose versus day 0.

Sequenced by immunoSEQ multiplex PCR; TCRdb stores in-frame clones only, minus some. The sample records about 91,000 clones, roughly 88% being singletons. The source was peripheral blood, collected on day 0 of AZD1222 vaccination. The origin of this receptor is an adult in good health. The genes are TRBV28 and TRBJ2-3; TRBD1 aligns across 7 bases. CDR3: CASRLQGMGTDTQYF. For the CDR3, the DNA is TGTGCCAGCAGACTACAGGGGATGGGCACAGATACGCAGTATTTT.